The source of this T cell receptor (beta chain) is a study of neoadjuvant anti-PD-1 for oral cavity cancer. Study-wide findings and caveats: Only a few patients per response group were TCR-analyzed; validation needed.

TCRdb's table, derived via immunoSEQ multiplex PCR, lists solely in-frame clones and lacks some. Seen here are nearly 7,000 clones, 74% observed once, and the top ten hold approximately 3.3%. This clone turned up a few times. Antigen unknown. J gave up 4 bases and V 0 bases, and 5 bases lay outside the gene matches. Germline CDR1 reads LGHNA; CDR2 reads YSLEER. This CDR3 has 15 residues. Blood cells were analyzed directly, without culture or expansion. This material consisted of PBMCs, taken before nivolumab (anti-PD-1) treatment. The rearrangement links TRBV4-3 to TRBJ1-2; the match to TRBD1 covers 7 bases. The sequence derives from a person aged 35-79 years with oral cavity squamous cell carcinoma. The CDR3 region has the DNA TGCGCCAGCAGCCAAGATCCCGACAGGGTCTATGGCTACACCTTC. Its protein product is CASSQDPDRVYGYTF.